These 22 T cell receptor beta chains were sequenced from one sample in a study of cytomegalovirus exposure and HLA in healthy donors. In the PCR, 60 Vbeta and 13 Jbeta primers were used. Sequencing used immunoSEQ multiplex PCR; TCRdb keeps in-frame clones, though not all of them. The sample shows approximately 130,000 clones, roughly 80% of them seen only once. Material for sequencing was PBMCs. Receptor source: a man aged 25-45 years in good health and CMV-seronegative.

The V and J genes are TRBV11-1 and TRBJ2-5; 8 bases fit TRBD1. Losses at the gene ends were 5 bases for V and 5 bases for J; bases not matched to a gene: 13. The CDR3 covers 16 residues. Germline CDR1 is SGHAT and CDR2 is FQDESV (reference sequence). The CDR3: CASSPGDRRKEETQYF. The DNA for the CDR3 is TGTGCCAGCAGCCCCGGGGACAGGAGGAAAGAGGAGACCCAGTACTTC.

The genes are TRBV19 and TRBJ1-1; TRBD1 might be the D (5 bases). The germline V gene encodes CDR1 LNHDA and CDR2 SQIVND (reference sequence). The CDR3 spans 13 residues. Trimming left V 7 bases short and J 4 bases short, with 13 bases between. The CDR3 spells CASTFSGLTEAFF. The CDR3, as DNA: TGTGCCAGTACCTTCTCAGGGCTCACTGAAGCTTTCTTT.

The chain uses TRBV4-2 and TRBJ2-7, with no clear D. There are 15 residues in the CDR3. Looked up from germline, CDR1 is LGHNA and CDR2 is YNFKEQ. V dropped 3 bases and J dropped 0 bases, with 12 bases sitting between them. The CDR3 loop is CASSHDRGGSYEQYF. As DNA, the CDR3 is TGTGCCAGCAGCCACGATCGAGGTGGCTCCTACGAGCAGTACTTC.

The chain combines TRBV6-5 with TRBJ2-7; 10 positions match TRBD1. Germline CDR1 MNHEY, CDR2 SVGAGI. Unmatched junction bases numbered 4, after V lost 2 bases and J lost 3 bases. The CDR3 covers 15 residues. The CDR3 sequence is CASSYRDRGHYEQYF. The CDR3 region has the DNA TGTGCCAGCAGTTACCGAGACAGGGGGCACTACGAGCAGTACTTC.

This chain connects TRBV4-1 to TRBJ2-4; TRBD1 matches at 7 bases. This CDR3 comprises 17 residues. V lost 1 base and J lost 1; bases outside the gene matches: 7. Germline CDR1 MGHRA, CDR2 YSYEKL. The DNA of the CDR3 is TGCGCCAGCAGCCAAGGTAATACAGGGGTTGCCAAAAACATTCAGTACTTC. It codes for CASSQGNTGVAKNIQYF.

This sequence joins TRBV5-1 and TRBJ1-5; TRBD1 is a possible D gene (5 bases). CDR1 is SGHRS and CDR2 is YFSETQ in the germline V gene. V lost 0 bases and J 6 bases, leaving 13 bases between the germline ends. The CDR3 is 15 amino acids. CDR3 sequence: CASSLGVGRGQPQHF. The CDR3 coding sequence is TGCGCCAGCAGCTTGGGGGTCGGTAGGGGTCAGCCCCAGCATTTT.

V is TRBV7-9 and J is TRBJ1-1; D perhaps matches TRBD1 (5 bases). V lost 4 bases to trimming and J lost 4 bases, with 13 bases between them. Germline V CDR1 and CDR2: SEHNR, FQNEAQ (reference sequence). This CDR3 is built from 14 residues. CDR3 protein: CASSSPGGGTEAFF. In DNA, the CDR3 is TGTGCCAGCAGCTCGCCGGGGGGGGGCACTGAAGCTTTCTTT.

This clone has only a few counts. This chain connects TRBV7-2 to TRBJ2-3; 7 nucleotides agree with TRBD1. J lost 0 bases, V lost 4 bases, and 1 base had no gene match. Germline assignment: CDR1 SGHTA and CDR2 FQGNSA. This CDR3 is 14 amino acids long. This CDR3 reads CASSSGQSTDTQYF. The CDR3 region has the DNA TGTGCCAGCAGCTCGGGACAGAGCACAGATACGCAGTATTTT.

This clone came up a few times. The J gene is TRBJ2-3, the V gene TRBV29-1; 11 bases match TRBD1. Germline assignment: CDR1 SQVTM and CDR2 ANQGSEA. This CDR3 region has 14 residues. J lost 3 bases, V lost 6 bases, and 5 bases had no gene match. The CDR3 loop reads CSVGTGGGTDTQYF. The CDR3 DNA sequence: TGCAGCGTGGGGACAGGGGGGGGAACAGATACGCAGTATTTT.

The chain couples TRBV5-6 to TRBJ2-7; D gene ambiguous. CDR1 is SGHDT, CDR2 YYEEEE, per germline. V lost 1 base and J lost 4, with 6 bases in between. This CDR3 has 12 amino acids. DNA of the CDR3: TGTGCCAGCAGCTTGATGCGGTACGAGCAGTACTTC. It codes for CASSLMRYEQYF.

The V call is TRBV30, the J call TRBJ1-5; 7 nucleotides match TRBD1. Germline V CDR1 and CDR2: GTSNPN, SVGIG (reference sequence). The CDR3 totals 14 residues. The trim removed 2 bases at V and 0 bases at J, leaving 1 base unmatched. CDR3 in amino acids: CAWSKGASNQPQHF. The CDR3 DNA is TGTGCCTGGAGTAAGGGGGCTAGCAATCAGCCCCAGCATTTT.

The gene calls are TRBV7-9 and TRBJ1-6; 8 bases align to TRBD1. CDR1 is SEHNR and CDR2 is FQNEAQ in the germline V gene (reference sequence). The CDR3 extends over 15 amino acids. V shed 5 bases and J 3 bases; nucleotides not matched to a gene: 3. CDR3 sequence reads: CASSRGQGYNSPLHF. The CDR3 nucleotides are TGTGCCAGCAGCCGCGGACAGGGCTATAATTCACCCCTCCACTTT.

V is TRBV4-1 and J is TRBJ1-3, with D tentatively TRBD1 (6 bases). Germline CDR1 MGHRA, CDR2 YSYEKL. The V end lost 1 base, the J end lost 3 bases, and 10 bases lay between the germline ends. This CDR3 spans 15 amino acids. The CDR3: CASSQVAGDGNTIYF. As DNA, the CDR3 is TGCGCCAGCAGCCAAGTAGCAGGGGATGGAAACACCATATATTTT.

Written as DNA, the CDR3 is TGTGCCAGCAGTGAATCGAAGCTTCGGGAAAAACTGTTTTTT. Amino acid sequence: CASSESKLREKLFF. This sequence joins TRBV2 and TRBJ1-4, with D hard to call. V was pared by 2 bases and J by 8 bases, with 12 bases between. This CDR3 spans 14 amino acids. Germline CDR1 and CDR2: SNHLY and FYNNEI.

The chain links TRBV9 to TRBJ1-6; D not certain. Looked up from germline, CDR1 is SGDLS and CDR2 is YYNGEE. The ends were cut back, 0 bases at V and 0 bases at J, with 7 bases in the middle. The CDR3 spans 16 residues. CDR3 sequence: CASSVDGSSYNSPLHF. In nucleotides, the CDR3 is TGTGCCAGCAGCGTAGACGGGAGCTCCTATAATTCACCCCTCCACTTT.

J is TRBJ2-1 and V is TRBV30; weak D call: TRBD2 (6 bases). CDR3 length: 12 amino acids. V shed 3 bases and J shed 10 bases, with 13 bases lying between them. Per germline, CDR1 GTSNPN and CDR2 SVGIG (reference sequence). As DNA, the CDR3 is TGTGCCTGGAGGGGGGGAAGGGAAGAGCAGTTCTTC. Amino acid sequence: CAWRGGREEQFF. Combining the CDR3 with reference TRBV30 and TRBJ2-1 gives the whole variable domain SQTIHQWPATLVQPVGSPLSLECTVEGTSNPNLYWYRQAAGRGLQLLFYSVGIGQISSEVPQNLSASRPQDRQFILSSKKLLLSDSGFYLCAWRGGREEQFFGPGTRLTVL.

As for this clone: One end of the junction is discordant with germline, which a read error may explain. The J gene is TRBJ1-2, the V gene TRBV7-9; D perhaps matches TRBD1 (6 bases). The CDR3 length is 12 residues. Germline lookup yields CDR1 SEHNR and CDR2 FQNEAQ (reference sequence). The CDR3 spells CSSSLGGLGYTF. In DNA form, the CDR3 reads TGTTCCAGCAGCTTAGGGGGGCTAGGCTACACCTTC.

This clone occurred once. The chain links TRBV5-4 to TRBJ2-5, with TRBD2 matching 9 bases. The V and J ends lost 4 bases and 0 bases, in that order; junction bases with no gene match: 7. Germline CDR1 is SGHNT and CDR2 is YYREEE (reference sequence). This CDR3 is 16 amino acids long. The CDR3 nucleotides read TGTGCCAGCAGCCTCTCAGCGGGGGGTAACCAAGAGACCCAGTACTTC. This translates into CASSLSAGGNQETQYF.

The gene calls are TRBV30 and TRBJ2-3; tentatively, D is TRBD1 (8 bases). The V gene lost 3 bases and the J gene lost 4 bases, with 14 bases spanning the gap. The CDR3 runs 14 residues. Germline CDR1 and CDR2: GTSNPN and SVGIG (reference sequence). CDR3 region: CAWSRQGRADTQYF. The DNA for the CDR3 is TGTGCCTGGAGCCGACAGGGGAGGGCAGATACGCAGTATTTT.

V usage is TRBV5-4 and J usage is TRBJ1-2; D is undetermined. The V gene lost 2 bases and the J gene lost 2 bases, with 10 bases spanning the gap. CDR1 and CDR2 from the germline V gene are SGHNT and YYREEE (reference sequence). The CDR3 is 14 amino acids. CDR3 sequence: CASSFGQANYGYTF. Here the CDR3 DNA reads TGTGCCAGCAGCTTTGGGCAGGCAAACTATGGCTACACCTTC.

The rearrangement links TRBV7-7 to TRBJ1-4, with D possibly matching TRBD1 (5 bases). CDR3 length: 14 residues. The germline V and J ends were trimmed by 1 base and 8 bases, with 11 bases remaining between them. The V gene's germline CDR1 is SSHAT and CDR2 FNYEAQ (reference sequence). CDR3 DNA sequence: TGTGCCAGCAGCTTAGGGAGGGGAAGCGAAAAACTGTTTTTT. It specifies CASSLGRGSEKLFF.

The rearrangement joins TRBV4-1 to TRBJ2-3; 8 bases are shared with TRBD2. The CDR3 contains 16 residues. The V segment lost 1 base and the J segment 2 bases; nucleotides outside the gene matches: 5. Germline V gene data show CDR1 as MGHRA and CDR2 as YSYEKL. The CDR3 DNA reads TGCGCCAGCAGCCAAGGAGTAGCGGGGTACACAGATACGCAGTATTTT. Encoded protein: CASSQGVAGYTDTQYF.